This TCR beta chain was obtained from a study of T cells after yellow fever vaccination. Turning to the study itself: In the case of low-cell-number fractions, SMART-Seq v4 Ultra Low Input was used for preparation.

One entry per CDR3 protein results from TCRdb running MiXCR on the 5' RACE reads. Among some 340,000 distinct CDR3 sequences listed, 9.5% to 12% were seen once. This CDR3 region has 16 residues. After removal of 6 bases from V and 6 bases from J, the junction contained 7 bases not matched to a gene. Germline V gene data show CDR1 as LGHDT and CDR2 as YNNKEL (reference sequence). This receptor was identified in a man younger than 30 who received the YFV17D yellow fever vaccine. Source: CD4+ T cells sorted from PBMCs, taken 45 days after the yellow fever booster vaccination. The chain has TRBV3-1 and TRBJ2-5; 16 bases agree with TRBD2. The CDR3 DNA reads TGTGCCAGCAGGTTGGGACTAGCGGGGGGGCCGCAGACCCAGTACTTC. As protein: CASRLGLAGGPQTQYF.